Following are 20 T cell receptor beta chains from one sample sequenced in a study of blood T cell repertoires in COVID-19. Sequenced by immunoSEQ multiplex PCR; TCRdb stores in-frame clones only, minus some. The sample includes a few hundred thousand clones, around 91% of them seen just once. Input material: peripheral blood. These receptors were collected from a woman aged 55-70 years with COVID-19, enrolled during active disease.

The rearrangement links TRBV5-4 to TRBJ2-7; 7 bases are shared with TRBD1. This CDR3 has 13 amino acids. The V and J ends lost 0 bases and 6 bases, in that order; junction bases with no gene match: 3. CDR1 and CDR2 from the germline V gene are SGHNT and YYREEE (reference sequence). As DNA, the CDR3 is TGTGCCAGCAGCTTGGCAGGGGGTTCCGAGCAGTACTTC. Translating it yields CASSLAGGSEQYF.

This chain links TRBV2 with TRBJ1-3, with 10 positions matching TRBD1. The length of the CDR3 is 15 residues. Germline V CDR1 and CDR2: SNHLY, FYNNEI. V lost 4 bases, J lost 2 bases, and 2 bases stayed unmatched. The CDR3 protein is CASSVDRGAGNTIYF. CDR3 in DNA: TGTGCCAGCAGTGTGGACAGGGGGGCTGGAAACACCATATATTTT.

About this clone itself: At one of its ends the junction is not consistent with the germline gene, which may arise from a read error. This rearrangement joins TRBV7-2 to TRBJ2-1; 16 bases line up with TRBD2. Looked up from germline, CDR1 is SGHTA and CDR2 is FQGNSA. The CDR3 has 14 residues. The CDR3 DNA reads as TGTGCCAGCAGCCCCGCGGGACTAGCGGGGGGGCATGTCTTC. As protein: CASSPAGLAGGHVF.

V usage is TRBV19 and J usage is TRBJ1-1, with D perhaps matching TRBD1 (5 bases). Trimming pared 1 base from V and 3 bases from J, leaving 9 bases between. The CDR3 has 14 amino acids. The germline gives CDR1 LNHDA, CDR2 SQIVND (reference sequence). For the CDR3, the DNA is TGTGCCAGTAGTATAGTTCAGGGATACACTGAAGCTTTCTTT. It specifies CASSIVQGYTEAFF.

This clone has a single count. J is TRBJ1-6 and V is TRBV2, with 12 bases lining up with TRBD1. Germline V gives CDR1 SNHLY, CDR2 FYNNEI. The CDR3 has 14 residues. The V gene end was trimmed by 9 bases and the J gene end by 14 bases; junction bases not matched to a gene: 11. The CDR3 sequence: CASTTGQGALALHF. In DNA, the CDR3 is TGTGCCAGTACCACGGGACAGGGGGCACTTGCCCTCCACTTT. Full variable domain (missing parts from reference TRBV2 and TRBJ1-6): EPEVTQTPSHQVTQMGQEVILRCVPISNHLYFYWYRQILGQKVEFLVSFYNNEISEKSEIFDDQFSVERPDGSNFTLKIRSTKLEDSAMYFCASTTGQGALALHFGNGTRLTVT.

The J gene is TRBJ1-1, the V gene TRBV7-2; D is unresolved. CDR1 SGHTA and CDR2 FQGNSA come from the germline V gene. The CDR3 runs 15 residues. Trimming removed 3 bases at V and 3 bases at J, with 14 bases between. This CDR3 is CASSFDGGGYTEAFF. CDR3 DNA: TGTGCCAGCAGCTTTGATGGAGGAGGGTACACTGAAGCTTTCTTT.

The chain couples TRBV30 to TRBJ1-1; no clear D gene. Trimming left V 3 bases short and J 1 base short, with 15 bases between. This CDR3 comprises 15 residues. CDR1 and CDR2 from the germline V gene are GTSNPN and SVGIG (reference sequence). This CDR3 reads CAWSALRLGNTEAFF. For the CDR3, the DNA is TGTGCCTGGAGCGCCCTTAGACTGGGGAACACTGAAGCTTTCTTT. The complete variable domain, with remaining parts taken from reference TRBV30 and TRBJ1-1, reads SQTIHQWPATLVQPVGSPLSLECTVEGTSNPNLYWYRQAAGRGLQLLFYSVGIGQISSEVPQNLSASRPQDRQFILSSKKLLLSDSGFYLCAWSALRLGNTEAFFGQGTRLTVV.

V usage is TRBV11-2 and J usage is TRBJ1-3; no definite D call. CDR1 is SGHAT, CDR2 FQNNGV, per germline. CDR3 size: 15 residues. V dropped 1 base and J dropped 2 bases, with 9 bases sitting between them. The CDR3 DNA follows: TGTGCCAGCAGCTTAGTAGGAGGGACTGGAAACACCATATATTTT. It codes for CASSLVGGTGNTIYF.

This CDR3 is CASSQENTGGWGQYF. The CDR3 nucleotides are TGTGCCAGCAGCCAAGAGAACACAGGGGGCTGGGGGCAGTACTTC. The chain recombines TRBV3-1 (or the pseudogene TRBV3-2) with TRBJ2-7, with 9 bases aligning to TRBD1. Germline-derived CDR1 and CDR2 are LGHDT and YNNKEL (reference sequence). This CDR3 contains 15 residues. The V and J ends lost 0 bases and 9 bases, in that order; junction bases with no gene match: 9.

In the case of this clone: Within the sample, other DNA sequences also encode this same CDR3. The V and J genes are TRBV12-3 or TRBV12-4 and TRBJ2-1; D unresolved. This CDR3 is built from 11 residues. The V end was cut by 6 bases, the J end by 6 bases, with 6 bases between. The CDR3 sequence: CASSPLNEQFF. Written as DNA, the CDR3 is TGTGCCAGCAGCCCCCTCAATGAGCAGTTCTTC.

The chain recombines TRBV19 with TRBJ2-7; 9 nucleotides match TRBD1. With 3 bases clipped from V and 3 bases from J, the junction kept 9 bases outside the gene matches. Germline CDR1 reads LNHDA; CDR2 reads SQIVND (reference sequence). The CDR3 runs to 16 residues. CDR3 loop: CASSITTGGPLYEQYF. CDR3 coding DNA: TGTGCCAGTAGTATCACGACAGGGGGGCCTCTCTACGAGCAGTACTTC.

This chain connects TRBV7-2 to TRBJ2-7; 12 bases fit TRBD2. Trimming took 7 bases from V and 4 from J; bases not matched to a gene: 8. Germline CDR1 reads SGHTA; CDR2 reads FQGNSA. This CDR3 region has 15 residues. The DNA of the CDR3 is TGTGCCAGCAACTCCGCCGGACTAGCGGGGTACGAGCAGTACTTC. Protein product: CASNSAGLAGYEQYF. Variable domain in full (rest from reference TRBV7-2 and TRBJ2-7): GAGVSQSPSNKVTEKGKDVELRCDPISGHTALYWYRQSLGQGLEFLIYFQGNSAPDKSGLPSDRFSAERTGGSVSTLTIQRTQQEDSAVYLCASNSAGLAGYEQYFGPGTRLTVT.

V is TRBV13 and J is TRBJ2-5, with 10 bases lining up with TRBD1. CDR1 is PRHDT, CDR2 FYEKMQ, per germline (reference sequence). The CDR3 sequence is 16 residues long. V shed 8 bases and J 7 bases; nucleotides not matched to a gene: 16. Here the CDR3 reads CASSHLPGTGVGTQYF. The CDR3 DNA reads TGTGCCAGCTCCCACCTCCCCGGGACAGGGGTGGGGACCCAGTACTTC.

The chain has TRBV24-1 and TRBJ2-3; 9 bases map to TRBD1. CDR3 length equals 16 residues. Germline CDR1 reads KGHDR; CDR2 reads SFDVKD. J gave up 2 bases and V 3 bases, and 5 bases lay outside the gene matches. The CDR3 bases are TGTGCCACCAGTGATCCCGGGACAGGGAACACAGATACGCAGTATTTT. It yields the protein CATSDPGTGNTDTQYF.

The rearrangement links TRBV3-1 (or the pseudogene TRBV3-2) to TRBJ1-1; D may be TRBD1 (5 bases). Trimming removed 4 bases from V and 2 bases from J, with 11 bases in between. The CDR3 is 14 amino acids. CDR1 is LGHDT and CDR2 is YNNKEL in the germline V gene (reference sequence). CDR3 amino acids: CASSLAGGNTEAFF. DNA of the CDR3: TGTGCCAGCAGCCTTGCGGGGGGTAACACTGAAGCTTTCTTT.

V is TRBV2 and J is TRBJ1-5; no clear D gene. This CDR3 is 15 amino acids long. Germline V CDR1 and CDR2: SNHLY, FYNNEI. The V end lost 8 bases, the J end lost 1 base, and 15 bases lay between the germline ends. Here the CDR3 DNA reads TGTGCCAGCGCGGGGTCCCAAGGGAGCAATCAGCCCCAGCATTTT. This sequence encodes CASAGSQGSNQPQHF.

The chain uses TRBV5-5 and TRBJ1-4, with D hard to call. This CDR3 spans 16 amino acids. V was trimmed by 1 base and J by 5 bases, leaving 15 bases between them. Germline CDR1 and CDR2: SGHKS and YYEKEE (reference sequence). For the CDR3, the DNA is TGTGCCAGCAGCTTGAACCCCGAGGCAATCAATGAAAAACTGTTTTTT. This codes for CASSLNPEAINEKLFF.

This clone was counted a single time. CDR3 nucleotides: TGTGCCAGTAGTATTCGGGGGGCAGGTGGCTACACCTTC. This codes for CASSIRGAGGYTF. The chain joins TRBV19 to TRBJ1-2; D is perhaps TRBD1 (6 bases). V was clipped by 3 bases and J by 7 bases, with 12 bases between them. The germline V gene has CDR1 LNHDA and CDR2 SQIVND (reference sequence). The CDR3 contains 13 residues.

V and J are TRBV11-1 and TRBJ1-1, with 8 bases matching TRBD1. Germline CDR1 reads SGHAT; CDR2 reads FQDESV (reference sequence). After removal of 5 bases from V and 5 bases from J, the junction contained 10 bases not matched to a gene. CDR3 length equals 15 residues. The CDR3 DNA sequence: TGTGCCAGCAGCCTCGAGTCAGGGGGCCGGACTGAAGCTTTCTTT. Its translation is CASSLESGGRTEAFF. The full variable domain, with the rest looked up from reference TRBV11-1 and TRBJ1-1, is EAEVAQSPRYKITEKSQAVAFWCDPISGHATLYWYRQILGQGPELLVQFQDESVVDDSQLPKDRFSAERLKGVDSTLKIQPAELGDSAMYLCASSLESGGRTEAFFGQGTRLTVV.

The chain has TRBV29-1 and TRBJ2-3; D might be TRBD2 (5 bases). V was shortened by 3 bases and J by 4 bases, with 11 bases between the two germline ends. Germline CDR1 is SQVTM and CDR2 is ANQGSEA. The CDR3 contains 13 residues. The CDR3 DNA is TGCAGCGTTGATGTGGGAGCTCCAGATACGCAGTATTTT. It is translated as CSVDVGAPDTQYF.